This T cell receptor beta chain came from a study of T cell changes during pregnancy in multiple sclerosis (dated by TCRdb to the late 2010s). General notes on the study: The study looked at changes in the T cell repertoire across pregnancy in women with multiple sclerosis.

CDR1 is given as SNHLY and CDR2 as FYNNEI, both from the germline V gene. Cut back by 4 bases and 0 bases, the V and J ends lie 7 bases apart. From the cysteine up to the phenylalanine, the CDR3 has a length of 14 residues. The entry retains the CDR3 DNA only, 42 bases that are in frame from base 1. Library generation was performed with the immunoSEQ multiplex PCR assay. The clones in this table, taken by TCRdb from immuneACCESS, are in-frame only. Not every clone is retained; where verified, under half of the shortfall comes from an unresolved V gene, and the cause of the rest is unknown. The sample has 12,000 or so clones on record, around 87% of them singletons. The ten largest clonotypes hold approximately 15% of the sample. Concerning this clone: Its antigen remains undetermined. Per-nucleotide qualities are absent, and no much larger clonotype sits a single base away.

Sequencing used CD8+ T cells from peripheral blood mononuclear cells, obtained in the second trimester of pregnancy. The chain joins TRBV2 to TRBJ1-5; the D region possibly corresponds to TRBD1 (5 bases align). This receptor was obtained from a female donor in good health, enrolled as a control in a pregnancy study. The CDR3 reads CASSARGSNQPQHF. In nucleotides, the sequence is TGTGCCAGCAGTGCAAGGGGTAGCAATCAGCCCCAGCATTTT.